This TCR beta chain was identified during a study of T cells after yellow fever vaccination. Study-wide results and limits: Post-booster repertoires again held most primary-vaccination clones (about 95% CD4, 80% to 90% CD8). Repertoires obtained by FACS sorting could include abundant clonotypes that entered as contaminants from the bulk population.

Synthesis of TCR cDNA relied on 5'RACE template switching, which attached a universal primer site and UMIs. Via MiXCR, TCRdb re-called the 5' RACE reads, giving one row per CDR3 protein. This table holds about 220,000 distinct CDR3 sequences, roughly 3% found once. This clonotype was observed many times. The target antigen is unknown. V was clipped by 4 bases and J by 4 bases; unmatched bases: 8. The CDR3 loop spans 16 amino acids. CDR1 is SGHRS and CDR2 is YFSETQ in the germline V gene. The source was CD4+ T cells sorted from PBMCs, collected 10 days after the yellow fever booster vaccination. The clonotype was recovered from a man between 18 and 29 years old who received the YFV17D yellow fever vaccine. V gene TRBV5-1 combines with J gene TRBJ2-1; 10 bases fit TRBD2. The CDR3: CASSVISGGLYNEQFF. The CDR3 DNA reads as TGCGCCAGCAGCGTAATTAGCGGGGGGCTATACAATGAGCAGTTCTTC.